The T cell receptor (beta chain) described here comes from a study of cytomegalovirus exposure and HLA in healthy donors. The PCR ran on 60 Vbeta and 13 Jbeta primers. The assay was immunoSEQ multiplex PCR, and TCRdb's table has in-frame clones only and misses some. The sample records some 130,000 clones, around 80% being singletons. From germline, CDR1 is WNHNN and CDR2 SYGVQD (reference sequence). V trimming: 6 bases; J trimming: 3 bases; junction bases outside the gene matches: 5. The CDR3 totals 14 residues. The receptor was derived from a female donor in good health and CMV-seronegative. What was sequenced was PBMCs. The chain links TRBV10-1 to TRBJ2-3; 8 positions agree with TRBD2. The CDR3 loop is CASSSGSWTDTQYF. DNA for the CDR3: TGCGCCAGCAGCAGCGGGAGCTGGACAGATACGCAGTATTTT.